This TCR beta chain stems from a study of PD-1 blockade in classical Hodgkin lymphoma. Study as a whole: Patients got intravenous nivolumab 3 mg/kg every 2 weeks.

This clone showed up just once. Its antigen remains unidentified. Germline CDR1 LGHNA, CDR2 YNFKEQ. The CDR3 has 15 amino acids. Trimming at V came to 7 bases and at J to 4 bases, leaving 12 bases not matched to a gene. Time point defined: cycle 4 day 1 (C4D1), after 6 weeks of nivolumab. Brentuximab vedotin exposure varied, and every patient relapsed after autologous stem cell transplantation. Study-wide results and caveats: Patients who responded completely had about the same baseline diversity as newly diagnosed patients.

The repertoire was sequenced with immunoSEQ multiplex PCR; TCRdb's copy has only in-frame clones and lacks some. The sample carries 23,000 or so clones, more than 65% recorded once. The source was peripheral blood mononuclear cells (PBMCs), collected before the fourth cycle of nivolumab. The clonotype was recovered from a human donor with classical Hodgkin lymphoma. The rearrangement uses TRBV4-2 and TRBJ2-5; 7 nucleotides match TRBD2. CDR3 loop: CASTPAAGEGETQYF. The CDR3 nucleotides are TGTGCCAGCACTCCAGCGGCGGGGGAGGGAGAGACCCAGTACTTC.